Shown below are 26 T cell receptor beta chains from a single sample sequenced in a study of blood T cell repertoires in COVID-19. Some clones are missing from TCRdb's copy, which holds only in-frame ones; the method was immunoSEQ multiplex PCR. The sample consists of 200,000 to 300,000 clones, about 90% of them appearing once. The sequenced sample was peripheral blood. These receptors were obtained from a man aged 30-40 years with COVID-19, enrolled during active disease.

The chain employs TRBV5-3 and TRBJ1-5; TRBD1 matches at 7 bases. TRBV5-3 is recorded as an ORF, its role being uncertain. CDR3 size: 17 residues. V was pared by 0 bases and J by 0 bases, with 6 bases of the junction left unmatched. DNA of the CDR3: TGTGCCAGAAGCTTGGCCCCGACAGGGAATAGCAATCAGCCCCAGCATTTT. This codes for CARSLAPTGNSNQPQHF.

The DNA for the CDR3 is TGCAGTGCTAGTGGGGGCAGGGGTGACACTGAAGCTTTCTTT. Translated, it gives CSASGGRGDTEAFF. V and J are TRBV20-1 and TRBJ1-1; a weak D match, TRBD1 (6 bases). The V end lost 3 bases, the J end lost 3 bases, and 14 bases lay between the germline ends. This CDR3 has 14 residues. The germline V gene has CDR1 DFQATT and CDR2 SNEGSKA (reference sequence).

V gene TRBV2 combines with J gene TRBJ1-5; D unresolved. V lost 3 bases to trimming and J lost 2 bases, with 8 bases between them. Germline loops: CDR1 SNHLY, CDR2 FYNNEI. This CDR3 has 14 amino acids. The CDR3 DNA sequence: TGTGCCAGCAGTGAGCGGCGAGGCAATCAGCCCCAGCATTTT. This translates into CASSERRGNQPQHF.

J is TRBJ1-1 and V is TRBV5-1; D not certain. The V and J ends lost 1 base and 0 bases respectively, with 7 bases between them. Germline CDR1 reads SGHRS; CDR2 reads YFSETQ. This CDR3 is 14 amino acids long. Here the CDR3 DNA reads TGCGCCAGCAGCTTGTGGGCCCTGAACACTGAAGCTTTCTTT. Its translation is CASSLWALNTEAFF. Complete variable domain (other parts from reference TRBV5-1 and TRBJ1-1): KAGVTQTPRYLIKTRGQQVTLSCSPISGHRSVSWYQQTPGQGLQFLFEYFSETQRNKGNFPGRFSGRQFSNSRSEMNVSTLELGDSALYLCASSLWALNTEAFFGQGTRLTVV.

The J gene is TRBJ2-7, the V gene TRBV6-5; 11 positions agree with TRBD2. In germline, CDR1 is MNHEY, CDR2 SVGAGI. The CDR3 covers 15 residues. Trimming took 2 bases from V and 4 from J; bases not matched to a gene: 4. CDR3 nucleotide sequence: TGTGCCAGCAGTTACGGGGCTAGCGGGGGGTACGAGCAGTACTTC. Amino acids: CASSYGASGGYEQYF.

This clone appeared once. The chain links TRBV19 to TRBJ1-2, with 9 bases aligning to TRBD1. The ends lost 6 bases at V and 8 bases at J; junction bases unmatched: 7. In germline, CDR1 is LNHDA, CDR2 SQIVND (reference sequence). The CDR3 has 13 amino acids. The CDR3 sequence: CASRLDRGRGYTF. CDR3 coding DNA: TGTGCCAGTAGATTGGACAGGGGCAGAGGCTACACCTTC.

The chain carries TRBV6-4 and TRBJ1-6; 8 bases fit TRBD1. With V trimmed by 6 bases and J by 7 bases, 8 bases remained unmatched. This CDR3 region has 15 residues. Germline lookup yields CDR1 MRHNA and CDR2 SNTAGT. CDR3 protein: CASSLPGQVNSPLHF. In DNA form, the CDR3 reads TGTGCCAGCAGCCTACCGGGACAGGTCAATTCACCCCTCCACTTT.

In nucleotides, the CDR3 is TGTGCCAGCAGCCGGGGGACTAGCGGGGGAGAATACAATGAGCAGTTCTTC. This codes for CASSRGTSGGEYNEQFF. The chain links TRBV3-1 (or the pseudogene TRBV3-2) to TRBJ2-1; 14 nucleotides line up with TRBD2. Germline CDR1 LGHDT, CDR2 YNNKEL (reference sequence). Trimming cost V 4 bases and J 4 bases; bases outside gene matches: 6. This CDR3 comprises 17 residues.

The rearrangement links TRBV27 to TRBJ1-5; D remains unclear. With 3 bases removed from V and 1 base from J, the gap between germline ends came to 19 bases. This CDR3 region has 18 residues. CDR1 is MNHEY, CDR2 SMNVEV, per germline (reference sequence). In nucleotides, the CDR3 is TGTGCCAGCAGTTTTTTCTATGATGGAGTACACAGCAATCAGCCCCAGCATTTT. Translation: CASSFFYDGVHSNQPQHF.

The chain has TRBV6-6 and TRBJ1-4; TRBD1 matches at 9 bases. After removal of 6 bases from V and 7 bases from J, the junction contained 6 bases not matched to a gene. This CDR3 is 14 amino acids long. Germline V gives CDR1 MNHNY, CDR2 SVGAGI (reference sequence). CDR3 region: CASSAGQGFEKLFF. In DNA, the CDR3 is TGTGCCAGCAGCGCGGGACAGGGTTTTGAAAAACTGTTTTTT.

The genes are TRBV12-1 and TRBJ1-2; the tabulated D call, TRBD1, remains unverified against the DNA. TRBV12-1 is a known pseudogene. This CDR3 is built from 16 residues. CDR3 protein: CASSFGRQGRDDGYTF. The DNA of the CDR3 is TGTGCCAGCAGCTTTGGGCGACAGGGAAGAGACGATGGCTACACCTTC.

The CDR3 nucleotides read TGCAGTGCTAGTAGTGCGGGGGGACCCACAGATACGCAGTATTTT. Translation gives CSASSAGGPTDTQYF. The gene calls are TRBV20-1 and TRBJ2-3; 8 bases fit TRBD2. Germline V gene data show CDR1 as DFQATT and CDR2 as SNEGSKA (reference sequence). The CDR3 spans 15 residues. The V and J ends lost 3 bases and 2 bases, in that order; junction bases with no gene match: 7.

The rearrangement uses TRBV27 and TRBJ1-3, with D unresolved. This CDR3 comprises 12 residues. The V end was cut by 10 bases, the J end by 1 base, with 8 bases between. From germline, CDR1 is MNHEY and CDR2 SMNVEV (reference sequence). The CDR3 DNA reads TGTGCCATGGGAGGGTCTGGAAACACCATATATTTT. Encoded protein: CAMGGSGNTIYF.

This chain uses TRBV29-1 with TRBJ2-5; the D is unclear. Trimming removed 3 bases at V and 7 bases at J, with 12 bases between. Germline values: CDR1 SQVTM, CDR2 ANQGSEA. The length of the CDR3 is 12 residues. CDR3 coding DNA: TGCAGCGTTGAGGTCCCAGGTCGGACCCAGTACTTC. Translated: CSVEVPGRTQYF.

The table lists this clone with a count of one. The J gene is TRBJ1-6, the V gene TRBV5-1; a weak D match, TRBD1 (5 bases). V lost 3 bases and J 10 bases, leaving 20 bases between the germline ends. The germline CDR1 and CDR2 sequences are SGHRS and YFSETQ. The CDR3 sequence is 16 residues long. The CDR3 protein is CASSSTPRGSGSPLHF. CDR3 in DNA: TGCGCCAGCAGCTCAACTCCTCGGGGGTCAGGGTCACCCCTCCACTTT.

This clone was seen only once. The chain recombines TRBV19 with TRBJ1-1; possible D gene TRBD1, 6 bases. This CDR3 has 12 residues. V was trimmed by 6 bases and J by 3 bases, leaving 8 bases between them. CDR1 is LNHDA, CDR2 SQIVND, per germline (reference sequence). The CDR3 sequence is CASSQGYTEAFF. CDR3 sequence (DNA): TGTGCCAGTAGCCAGGGGTACACTGAAGCTTTCTTT.

The CDR3 protein is CASSPRQSSYNSPLHF. CDR3 sequence (DNA): TGTGCCAGCAGTCCCCGACAGAGCTCCTATAATTCACCCCTCCACTTT. The chain carries TRBV27 and TRBJ1-6; D is perhaps TRBD1 (5 bases). The CDR3 length is 16 residues. Looked up from germline, CDR1 is MNHEY and CDR2 is SMNVEV (reference sequence). The V end lost 5 bases, the J end lost 0 bases, and 11 bases lay between the germline ends.

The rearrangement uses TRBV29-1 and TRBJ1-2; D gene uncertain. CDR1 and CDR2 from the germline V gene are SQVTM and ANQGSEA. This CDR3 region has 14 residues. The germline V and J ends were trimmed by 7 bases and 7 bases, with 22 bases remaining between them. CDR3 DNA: TGCAGCGCCCAAAGGTGGGGAGATTACGGTGGCTACACCTTC. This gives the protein CSAQRWGDYGGYTF.

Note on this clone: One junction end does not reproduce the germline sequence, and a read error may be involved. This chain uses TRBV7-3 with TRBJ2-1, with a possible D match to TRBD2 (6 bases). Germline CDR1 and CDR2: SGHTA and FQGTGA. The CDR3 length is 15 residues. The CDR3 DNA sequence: TGTGCCAGCAACTTAACGCGGGGAACCTACAATGAGCAGTTCTTC. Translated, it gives CASNLTRGTYNEQFF.

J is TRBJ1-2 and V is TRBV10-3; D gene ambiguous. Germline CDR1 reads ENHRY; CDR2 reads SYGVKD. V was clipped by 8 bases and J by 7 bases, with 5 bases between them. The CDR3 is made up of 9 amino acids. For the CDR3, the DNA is TGTGCCATCGAGCCTGGCTACACCTTC. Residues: CAIEPGYTF.

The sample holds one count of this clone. CDR3 residues: CASRGPYAYGYTF. The CDR3 nucleotides are TGTGCCAGCCGCGGGCCATATGCCTATGGCTACACCTTC. The chain has TRBV6-5 and TRBJ1-2; no definite D call. CDR3 length: 13 residues. V lost 8 bases and J lost 4, with 14 bases in between. Germline CDR1 is MNHEY and CDR2 is SVGAGI.

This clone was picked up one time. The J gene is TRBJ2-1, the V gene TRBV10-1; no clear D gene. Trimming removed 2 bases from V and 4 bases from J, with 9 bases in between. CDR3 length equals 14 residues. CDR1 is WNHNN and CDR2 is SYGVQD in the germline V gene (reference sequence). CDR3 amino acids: CASSETSRYNEQFF. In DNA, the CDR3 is TGCGCCAGCAGTGAGACAAGTCGATACAATGAGCAGTTCTTC.

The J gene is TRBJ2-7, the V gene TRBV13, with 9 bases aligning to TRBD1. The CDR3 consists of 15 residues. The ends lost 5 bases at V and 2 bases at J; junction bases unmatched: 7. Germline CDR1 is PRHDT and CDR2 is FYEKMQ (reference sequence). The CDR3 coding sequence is TGTGCCAGCAGCCGCGGGGGACAGGGAGCCTACGAGCAGTACTTC. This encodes CASSRGGQGAYEQYF. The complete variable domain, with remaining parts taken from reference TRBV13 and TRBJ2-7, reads AAGVIQSPRHLIKEKRETATLKCYPIPRHDTVYWYQQGPGQDPQFLISFYEKMQSDKGSIPDRFSAQQFSDYHSELNMSSLELGDSALYFCASSRGGQGAYEQYFGPGTRLTVT.

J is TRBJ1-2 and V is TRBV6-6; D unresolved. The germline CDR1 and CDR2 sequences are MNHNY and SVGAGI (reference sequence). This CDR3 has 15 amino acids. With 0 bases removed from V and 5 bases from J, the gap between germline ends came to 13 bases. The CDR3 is CASSYSEAQSYGYTF. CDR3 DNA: TGTGCCAGCAGTTACTCAGAGGCTCAGAGTTATGGCTACACCTTC.

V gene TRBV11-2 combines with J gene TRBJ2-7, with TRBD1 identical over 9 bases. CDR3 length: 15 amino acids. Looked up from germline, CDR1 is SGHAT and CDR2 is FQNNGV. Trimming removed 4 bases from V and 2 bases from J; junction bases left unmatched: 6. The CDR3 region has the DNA TGTGCCAGCAGCTCGGACAGGGGACCCGCCTACGAGCAGTACTTC. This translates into CASSSDRGPAYEQYF.

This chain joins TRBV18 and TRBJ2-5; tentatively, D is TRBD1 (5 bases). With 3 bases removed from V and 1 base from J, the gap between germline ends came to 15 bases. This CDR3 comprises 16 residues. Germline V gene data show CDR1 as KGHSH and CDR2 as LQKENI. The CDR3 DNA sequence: TGTGCCAGCTCACCTCAGCAGGGCATTTCCCAAGAGACCCAGTACTTC. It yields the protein CASSPQQGISQETQYF.